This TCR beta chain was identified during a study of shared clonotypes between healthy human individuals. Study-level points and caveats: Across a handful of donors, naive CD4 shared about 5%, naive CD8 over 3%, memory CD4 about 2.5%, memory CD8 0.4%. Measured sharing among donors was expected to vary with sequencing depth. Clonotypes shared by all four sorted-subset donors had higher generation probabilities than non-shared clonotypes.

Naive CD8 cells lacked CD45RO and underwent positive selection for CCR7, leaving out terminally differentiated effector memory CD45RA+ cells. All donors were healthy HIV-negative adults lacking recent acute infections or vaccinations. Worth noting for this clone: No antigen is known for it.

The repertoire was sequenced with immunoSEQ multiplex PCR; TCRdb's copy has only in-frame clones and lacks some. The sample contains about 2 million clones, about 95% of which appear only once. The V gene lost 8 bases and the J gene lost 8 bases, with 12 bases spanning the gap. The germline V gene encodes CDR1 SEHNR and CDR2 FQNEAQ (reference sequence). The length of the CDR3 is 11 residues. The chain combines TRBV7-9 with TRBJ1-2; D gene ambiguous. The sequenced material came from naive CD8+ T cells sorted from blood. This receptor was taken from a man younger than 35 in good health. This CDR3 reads CASGPAGGYTF. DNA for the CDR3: TGTGCCAGCGGACCCGCCGGGGGCTACACCTTC. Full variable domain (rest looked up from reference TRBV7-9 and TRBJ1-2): DTGVSQNPRHKITKRGQNVTFRCDPISEHNRLYWYRQTLGQGPEFLTYFQNEAQLEKSRLLSDRFSAERPKGSFSTLEIQRTEQGDSAMYLCASGPAGGYTFGSGTRLTVV.